The sequence of this T cell receptor (beta chain) was determined in a study of shared clonotypes between healthy human individuals. Looking at the study overall: Three CD4 naive, three CD4 memory, two CD8 naive and one CD8 memory plate were used per donor. Study-wide points: Naive subsets generally exceeded memory subsets in estimated richness. Clonotypes shared by all four donors outscored non-shared clonotypes in generation probability.

Several immunoSEQ 96-well plates shared each subset's DNA, each plate a replicate. Method: immunoSEQ multiplex PCR; TCRdb's copy keeps in-frame clones and lacks some. This table holds some 1,400,000 clones, more than 95% found once. As to this clone: The antigen is undetermined. Other DNA sequences within the sample encode an identical CDR3.

The sequence came from a man aged 25 to 40 in good health. Sequenced input: naive CD4+ T cells sorted from blood. Subset of the sample: CD45RA+ positively selected.

CDR3 region: CASSPRGTDTQYF. In DNA, the CDR3 is TGTGCCAGCTCACCAAGGGGCACAGATACGCAGTATTTT. V is TRBV18 and J is TRBJ2-3; D is unresolved. The germline V gene has CDR1 KGHSH and CDR2 LQKENI. The CDR3 has 13 amino acids. V shed 2 bases and J shed 1 base, with 4 bases lying between them. The variable domain in full, completed from reference TRBV18 and TRBJ2-3, reads NAGVMQNPRHLVRRRGQEARLRCSPMKGHSHVYWYRQLPEEGLKFMVYLQKENIIDESGMPKERFSAEFPKEGPSILRIQQVVRGDSAAYFCASSPRGTDTQYFGPGTRLTVL.